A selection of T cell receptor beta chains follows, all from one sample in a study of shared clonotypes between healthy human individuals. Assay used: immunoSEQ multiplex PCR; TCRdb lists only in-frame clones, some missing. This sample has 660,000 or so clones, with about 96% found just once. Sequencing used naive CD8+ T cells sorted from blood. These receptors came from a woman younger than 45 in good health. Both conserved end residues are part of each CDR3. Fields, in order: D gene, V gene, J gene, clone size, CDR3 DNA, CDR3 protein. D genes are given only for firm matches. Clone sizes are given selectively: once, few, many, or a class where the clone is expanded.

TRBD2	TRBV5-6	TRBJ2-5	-	TGTGCCAGCAGCCTGAGGGCTACTAGCGGGAGCCCCAACCAAGAGACCCAGTACTTC	CASSLRATSGSPNQETQYF
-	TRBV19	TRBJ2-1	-	TGTGCCAGTAGTACCTGGACAGCGCCGAGCTCCTACAATGAGCAGTTCTTC	CASSTWTAPSSYNEQFF
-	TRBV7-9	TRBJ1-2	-	TGTGCCAGCAGCCGAACGGACAGCTCTAACTATGGCTACACCTTC	CASSRTDSSNYGYTF
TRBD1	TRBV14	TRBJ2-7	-	TGTGCCAGCAGCCAAGGATGGCGGACAGGGGATTACGAGCAGTACTTC	CASSQGWRTGDYEQYF
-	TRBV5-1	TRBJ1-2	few	TGCGCCAGCAGGCTGGGTGACTATGGCTACACCTTC	CASRLGDYGYTF
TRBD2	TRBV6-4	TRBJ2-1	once	TGTGCCAGCAGTCCCCGGGGGACTAGCGGGGGGAATGAGCAGTTCTTC	CASSPRGTSGGNEQFF
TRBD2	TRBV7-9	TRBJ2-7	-	TGTGCCAGCAGCTTAGAAGGGACTAGCCGTAACGAGCAGTACTTC	CASSLEGTSRNEQYF
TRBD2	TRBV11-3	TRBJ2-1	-	TGTGCCAGCAGCTTAATATCGGGCAGCGGGAGTTCCTACAATGAGCAGTTCTTC	CASSLISGSGSSYNEQFF
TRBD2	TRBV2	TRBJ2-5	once	TGTGCCAGCAGTGAACTAGCGGGATTAGAGACCCAGTACTTC	CASSELAGLETQYF
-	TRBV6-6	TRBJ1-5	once	TGTGCCAGCAGTCCCAGGGTCCTGAGAATAACCCAGCATTTT	CASSPRVLRITQHF
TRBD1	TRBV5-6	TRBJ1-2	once	TGTGCCAGCAGCCCGGAGGGCAGGGGGCTAGCGGGCTACACCTTC	CASSPEGRGLAGYTF
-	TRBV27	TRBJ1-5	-	TGTGCCAGCACCCCGGGTGGGGGAAATCAGCCCCAGCATTTT	CASTPGGGNQPQHF
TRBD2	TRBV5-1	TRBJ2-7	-	TGCGCCAGCAGCTTTCGGGAGGGCGAGCAGTACTTC	CASSFREGEQYF
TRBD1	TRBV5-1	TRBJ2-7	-	TGCGCCAGCCGATATTGGGACAGCCTTTCCTACGAGCAGTACTTC	CASRYWDSLSYEQYF
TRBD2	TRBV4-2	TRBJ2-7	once	TGTGCCAGCAGCCAAGATGCCCGGGAGGGCCTCTACGAGCAGTACTTC	CASSQDAREGLYEQYF
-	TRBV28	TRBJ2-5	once	TGTGCCAGCACCACTACCAGTTTACGAGGGGGAGAGACCCAGTACTTC	CASTTTSLRGGETQYF
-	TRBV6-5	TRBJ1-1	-	TGTGCCAGCAGTTACATCGGGGGGAGGACTGAAGCTTTCTTT	CASSYIGGRTEAFF
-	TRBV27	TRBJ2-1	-	TGTGCCAGCAGCGGGGGATCCAATGAGCAGTTCTTC	CASSGGSNEQFF
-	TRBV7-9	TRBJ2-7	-	TGTGCCAGCAGCTTAGGGTCAGGGTACGAGCAGTACTTC	CASSLGSGYEQYF
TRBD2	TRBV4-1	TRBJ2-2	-	TGCGCCAGCAGCCAAGATGATGTTGGACTAGCGGGAGGTCGGGCCGGGGAGCTGTTTTTT	CASSQDDVGLAGGRAGELFF
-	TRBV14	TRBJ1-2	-	TGTGCCAGCAGCCAAGTTGCAGGCTCCTATGGCTACACCTTC	CASSQVAGSYGYTF
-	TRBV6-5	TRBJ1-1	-	TGTGCCAGCAGTTACTCCGGTTTTGAGGGATACACTGAAGCTTTCTTT	CASSYSGFEGYTEAFF
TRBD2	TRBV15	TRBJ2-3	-	TGTGCCACCAGCGGACTAGCGGGAGATACGCAGTATTTT	CATSGLAGDTQYF
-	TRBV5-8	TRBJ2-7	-	TGTGCCAGCAGCTTGTCTTATGGTGTTGGGGGTTTCGAGCAGTACTTC	CASSLSYGVGGFEQYF
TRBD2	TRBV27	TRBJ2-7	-	TGTGCCAGCAGTTGGGGGACTAGCGGGAAAGATCCCTACGAGCAGTACTTC	CASSWGTSGKDPYEQYF
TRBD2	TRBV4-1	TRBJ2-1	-	TGCGCCAGCAGCCAGGCTAGCGGGAGTCACAATGAGCAGTTCTTC	CASSQASGSHNEQFF
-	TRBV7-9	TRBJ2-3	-	TGTGCCAGCAGCTCGGTAGGCTGGGATACGCAGTATTTT	CASSSVGWDTQYF